These 16 T cell receptor beta chains share one sample of origin, sequenced in a study of control samples from healthy donors and cancer patients. The repertoire was sequenced with immunoSEQ multiplex PCR; TCRdb's copy has only in-frame clones and lacks some. The sample contains approximately 150,000 clones, around 94% of which appear only once. Input material: blood. The origin of the receptors is a woman aged 18 to 35 in good health.

V usage is TRBV2 and J usage is TRBJ1-1, with D perhaps TRBD1 (5 bases). Germline loops: CDR1 SNHLY, CDR2 FYNNEI. This CDR3 is built from 14 residues. V gave up 1 base and J gave up 6 bases, with 12 bases separating them. CDR3 sequence: CASSEDRTFAEAFF. The CDR3 region has the DNA TGTGCCAGCAGTGAAGATAGGACATTCGCTGAAGCTTTCTTT.

In nucleotides, the CDR3 is TGTGCCAGCAGTGAAGAGGATCGCAGGGGCGATGAAAAACTGTTTTTT. Residues: CASSEEDRRGDEKLFF. V and J are TRBV6-1 and TRBJ1-4; tentatively, D is TRBD1 (6 bases). V lost 1 base, J lost 6 bases, and 15 bases lay in between. The germline gives CDR1 MNHNS, CDR2 SASEGT. The CDR3 runs to 16 residues.

This chain uses TRBV11-3 with TRBJ1-1; a weak D match, TRBD1 (6 bases). Germline CDR1 SGHNT, CDR2 YENEEA. This CDR3 comprises 14 residues. V was trimmed by 5 bases and J by 4 bases, leaving 14 bases between them. CDR3 in DNA: TGTGCCAGCAGCCTCAGGGGTGTTATCACTGAAGCTTTCTTT. It specifies CASSLRGVITEAFF.

The V call is TRBV29-1, the J call TRBJ1-2; D possibly corresponds to TRBD1 (5 bases). Germline V gene data show CDR1 as SQVTM and CDR2 as ANQGSEA. This CDR3 comprises 13 residues. In nucleotides, the CDR3 is TGCGGCGGGAATCAGGGAGAGGGCTATGGCTACACCTTC. It translates to CGGNQGEGYGYTF.

The chain employs TRBV2 and TRBJ2-1; 9 bases are a match to TRBD1. The V gene end was trimmed by 6 bases and the J gene end by 0 bases; junction bases not matched to a gene: 3. Germline loops: CDR1 SNHLY, CDR2 FYNNEI. This CDR3 is built from 15 residues. CDR3 amino acids: CASSGTGSSYNEQFF. The CDR3 DNA sequence: TGTGCCAGCAGCGGGACAGGGTCCTCCTACAATGAGCAGTTCTTC.

The chain is built from TRBV11-3 and TRBJ2-7; D unresolved. CDR1 is SGHNT and CDR2 is YENEEA in the germline V gene. The CDR3 is 11 residues long. V lost 7 bases and J 1 base, leaving 5 bases between the germline ends. The CDR3 here is CASMSSYEQYF. The CDR3 bases are TGTGCCAGCATGTCATCCTACGAGCAGTACTTC.

This clone came up once. The chain has TRBV5-1 and TRBJ2-3, with D perhaps matching TRBD1 (6 bases). CDR1 is SGHRS and CDR2 is YFSETQ in the germline V gene. V gave up 2 bases and J gave up 6 bases, with 25 bases separating them. The CDR3 contains 18 residues. CDR3 nucleotide sequence: TGCGCCAGCAGCTTCCTCCCCCGGGACACTTTTTCCATCGATACGCAGTATTTT. Protein product: CASSFLPRDTFSIDTQYF.

V gene TRBV27 combines with J gene TRBJ1-2; no reliable D call. Germline V CDR1 and CDR2: MNHEY, SMNVEV (reference sequence). The length of the CDR3 is 13 residues. V was clipped by 2 bases and J by 2 bases, with 6 bases between them. The CDR3 reads CASSLQGNYGYTF. The DNA of the CDR3 is TGTGCCAGCAGTTTACAAGGAAACTATGGCTACACCTTC.

The V and J genes are TRBV28 and TRBJ1-1, with TRBD1 as a possible D gene (6 bases). V was cut by 2 bases and J by 4 bases, with 8 bases left in between. The CDR3 runs to 13 residues. Germline CDR1 MDHEN, CDR2 SYDVKM. CDR3 region: CASSLRGGTEAFF. CDR3 DNA sequence: TGTGCCAGCAGTTTACGAGGGGGCACTGAAGCTTTCTTT.

This clone was observed a few times. The chain couples TRBV7-2 to TRBJ1-6; the D is unclear. This CDR3 is 13 amino acids long. Between the trimmed V and J ends, which lost 7 bases and 9 bases, there was a span of 13 bases. Germline V CDR1 and CDR2: SGHTA, FQGNSA. The CDR3 region has the DNA TGTGCCAGCACCCATGTGGGCGTTTCACCCCTCCACTTT. Translated, it gives CASTHVGVSPLHF.

The chain is built from TRBV7-3 and TRBJ2-5; D is undetermined. Germline V gene data show CDR1 as SGHTA and CDR2 as FQGTGA. This CDR3 is built from 14 residues. The V end lost 5 bases, the J end lost 6 bases, and 16 bases lay between the germline ends. The DNA of the CDR3 is TGTGCCAGCAGCCTAAACCTTGCGCGACAGACCCAGTACTTC. Amino acids: CASSLNLARQTQYF.

The chain uses TRBV5-1 and TRBJ2-3, with TRBD1 identical over 8 bases. V dropped 5 bases and J dropped 2; count of bases not matched to a gene: 7. Germline-derived CDR1 and CDR2 are SGHRS and YFSETQ. This CDR3 region has 15 residues. CDR3 in DNA: TGCGCCAGCAGGGACAGGGCTCGTTTCACAGATACGCAGTATTTT. As protein: CASRDRARFTDTQYF. The variable domain in full, with the rest retrieved from reference TRBV5-1 and TRBJ2-3, is KAGVTQTPRYLIKTRGQQVTLSCSPISGHRSVSWYQQTPGQGLQFLFEYFSETQRNKGNFPGRFSGRQFSNSRSEMNVSTLELGDSALYLCASRDRARFTDTQYFGPGTRLTVL.

CDR3 in amino acids: CSVLLNTDTQYF. CDR3 nucleotide sequence: TGCAGCGTACTACTGAACACAGATACGCAGTATTTT. The rearrangement joins TRBV29-1 to TRBJ2-3; no firm D call. Trimming left V 6 bases short and J 2 bases short, with 9 bases between. The CDR3 is 12 residues long. The germline V gene encodes CDR1 SQVTM and CDR2 ANQGSEA.

This chain uses TRBV3-1 (or the pseudogene TRBV3-2) with TRBJ2-1; D unresolved. The CDR3 covers 12 residues. Germline lookup yields CDR1 LGHDT and CDR2 YNNKEL (reference sequence). Deletions cut 4 bases from V and 3 bases from J, with 4 bases between. The CDR3 sequence: CASSPYYNEQFF. The CDR3 DNA reads TGTGCCAGCAGCCCCTACTACAATGAGCAGTTCTTC.

The chain joins TRBV3-1 (or the pseudogene TRBV3-2) to TRBJ2-2; 8 bases are a match to TRBD2. The V gene's germline CDR1 is LGHDT and CDR2 YNNKEL (reference sequence). The V gene end was trimmed by 1 base and the J gene end by 7 bases; junction bases not matched to a gene: 14. The CDR3 extends over 18 amino acids. This CDR3 reads CASSQAHSGIPYGGELFF. CDR3 sequence (DNA): TGTGCCAGCAGCCAAGCGCATAGCGGGATCCCTTATGGCGGGGAGCTGTTTTTT.

This clone has a single count. V and J are TRBV4-3 and TRBJ2-2; 8 bases align to TRBD1. This CDR3 contains 15 residues. V lost 0 bases and J lost 6; bases outside the gene matches: 3. Germline lookup yields CDR1 LGHNA and CDR2 YSLEER. The CDR3 bases are TGCGCCAGCAGCCAAGAGTTACAGGGGGCCGGGGAGCTGTTTTTT. Its translation is CASSQELQGAGELFF.